Listed below are T cell receptor beta chains from one sample, sequenced in a study of identical twins. One entry per CDR3 protein, called by TCRdb with MiXCR from the 5' RACE reads. The sample has hundreds of thousands of distinct CDR3 sequences, roughly 18% seen once. This sample was shared with a second study, whose subject was T cells expressing NK-cell markers.

The sample comprised PBMCs. The source is a woman under 30 in good health. Each CDR3 is given with its conserved first and last residue.

j_gene,v_gene,CDR3aa
TRBJ1-1,TRBV15,CATSTYRGGTEAFF
TRBJ2-3,TRBV20-1,CSSRSGLAGYTDTQYF
TRBJ2-3,TRBV11-2,CASTRNAPMGDTQYF
TRBJ2-1,TRBV20-1,CSATWSETGSYNEQFF
TRBJ1-4,TRBV2,CASSVRNEKLFF
TRBJ2-7,TRBV29-1,CSVEGGISREQYF
TRBJ2-7,TRBV12-3/TRBV12-4,CASSSRERGRDEQYF
TRBJ1-1,TRBV6-1,CASSEQGAYTEAFF
TRBJ2-4,TRBV5-1,CASSLSGGDGDIQYF
TRBJ2-1,TRBV7-9,CAADSINEQFF
TRBJ1-2,TRBV7-2,CASSLAYSQGSYGYTF
TRBJ2-5,TRBV7-9,CASSLIAGRETQYF
TRBJ2-1,TRBV9,CASTSRDWPDNEQFF
TRBJ1-5,TRBV7-9,CASSLGGTPNQPQHF
TRBJ2-3,TRBV20-1,CSAVKQGFGADTQYF
TRBJ1-2,TRBV6-1,CASKAHPTYGYTF
TRBJ1-2,TRBV28,CASSGYRGQTPLYGYTF
TRBJ2-1,TRBV7-9,CASSLELVGDEQFF
TRBJ2-5,TRBV3-1,CASSPQTYPGLALKETQYF
TRBJ1-1,TRBV5-1,CASSLVSAYTEAFF
TRBJ2-1,TRBV11-2,CASSGSADSYNEQFF
TRBJ1-1,TRBV6-5,CASSYSSIILIEAFF
TRBJ1-1,TRBV7-8,CASRQGVRAEAFF
TRBJ2-3,TRBV12-3/TRBV12-4,CASSPRTVRTDTQYF
TRBJ1-1,TRBV20-1,CSAIRTEAFF
TRBJ2-3,TRBV5-1,CASSSDREDTQYF
TRBJ2-3,TRBV20-1,CSASPSGGGTDTQYF
TRBJ2-3,TRBV20-1,CSAGRTSGGGADTQYF
TRBJ2-1,TRBV6-2/TRBV6-3,CASSLVRIPWAPFF
TRBJ2-4,TRBV11-1,CASSLPPRLAGSQNIQYF